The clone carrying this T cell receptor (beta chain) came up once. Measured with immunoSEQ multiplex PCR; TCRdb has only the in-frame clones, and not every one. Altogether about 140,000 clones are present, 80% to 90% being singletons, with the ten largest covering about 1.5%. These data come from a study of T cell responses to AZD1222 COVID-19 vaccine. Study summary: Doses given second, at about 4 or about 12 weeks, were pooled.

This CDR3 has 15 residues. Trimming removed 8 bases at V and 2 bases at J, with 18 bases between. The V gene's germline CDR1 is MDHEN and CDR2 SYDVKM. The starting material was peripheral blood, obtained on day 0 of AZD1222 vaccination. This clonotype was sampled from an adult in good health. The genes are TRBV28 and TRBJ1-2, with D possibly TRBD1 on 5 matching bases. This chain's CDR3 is CASLSSGGTNYGYTF. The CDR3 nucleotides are TGTGCCAGCCTATCCTCGGGGGGGACCAACTATGGCTACACCTTC.